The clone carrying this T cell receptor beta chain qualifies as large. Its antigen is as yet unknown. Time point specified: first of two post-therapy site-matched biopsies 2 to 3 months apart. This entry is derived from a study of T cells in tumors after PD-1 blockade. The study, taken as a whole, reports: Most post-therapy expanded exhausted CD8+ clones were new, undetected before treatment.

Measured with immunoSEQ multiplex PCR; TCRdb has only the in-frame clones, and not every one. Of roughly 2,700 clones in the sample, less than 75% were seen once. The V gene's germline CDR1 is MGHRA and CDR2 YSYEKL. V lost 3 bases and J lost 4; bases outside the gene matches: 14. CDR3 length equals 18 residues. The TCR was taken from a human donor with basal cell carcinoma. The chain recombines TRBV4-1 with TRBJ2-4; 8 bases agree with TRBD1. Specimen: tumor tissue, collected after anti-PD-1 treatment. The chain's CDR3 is CASSHPAGGALFKNIQYF. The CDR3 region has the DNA TGCGCCAGCAGCCATCCCGCAGGGGGCGCTTTATTTAAAAACATTCAGTACTTC.